A selection of T cell receptor beta chains follows, all from one sample in a study of T-cell reconstitution after alpha-beta-depleted transplantation in children. Using its own MiXCR run on the PCR reads, TCRdb lists one record per CDR3 protein. The table has approximately 290,000 distinct CDR3 sequences, around a tenth seen once. The sample in question was peripheral blood, obtained 180 days after TCRalphabeta/CD19-depleted stem cell transplant. These receptors were obtained from a male patient between 2 and 10 years old who had a stem cell transplant for chronic granulomatous disease, so the T cells may come from the graft donor. Each CDR3 is given with its conserved first and last residue. D genes are given only for firm matches. Clone size is not always given. Where it is, it says once, few, many or a class for expanded clones.

j_gene | len | d_gene | abundance | v_gene | CDR3nt | CDR3aa
TRBJ2-1 | 17 | TRBD2 | many | TRBV4-1 | TGCGCCAGCAGCCAAGCATGGACGGGAGGGGCCTACAATGAGCAGTTCTTC | CASSQAWTGGAYNEQFF
TRBJ2-1 | 15 | NA | many | TRBV6-4 | TGTGCCAGCAGTGGTGACCTAGCGCCATACAATGAGCAGTTCTTC | CASSGDLAPYNEQFF
TRBJ1-1 | 16 | NA | few | TRBV7-9 | TGTGCCAGCAGCTCGTTCGGGCGAAACATGAACACTGAAGCTTTCTTT | CASSSFGRNMNTEAFF
TRBJ2-3 | 12 | NA | many | TRBV12-3/TRBV12-4 | TGTGCCAGCACTACAAGCGAGGATACGCAGTATTTT | CASTTSEDTQYF
TRBJ1-1 | 13 | TRBD1 | many | TRBV29-1 | TGCAGCGTGCAGGACAGGGGGCTGGTTGAAGCTTTCTTT | CSVQDRGLVEAFF
TRBJ2-1 | 14 | NA | many | TRBV7-2 | TGTGCCAGCAGCTTAGATATCCGAACCAATGAGCAGTTCTTC | CASSLDIRTNEQFF
TRBJ2-6 | 19 | NA | many | TRBV15 | TGTGCCACCAGCGAAATTTACGCGGTGATCCAATCTGGGGCCAACGTCCTGACTTTC | CATSEIYAVIQSGANVLTF
TRBJ2-3 | 15 | TRBD2 | many | TRBV4-1 | TGCGCCAGCAGCCAAGTGGGAGCGGGGCCAGATACGCAGTATTTT | CASSQVGAGPDTQYF
TRBJ1-1 | 12 | NA | many | TRBV29-1 | TGCAGCGTGGGGCACGGTGGGACTGAAGCTTTCTTT | CSVGHGGTEAFF
TRBJ2-3 | 12 | NA | many | TRBV2 | TGTGCCAGCAGCCCGGAGGGAGATACGCAGTATTTT | CASSPEGDTQYF
TRBJ2-1 | 16 | NA | NA | TRBV10-2 | TGCGCCAGCAGTGCTTCCCTGGCGGGCTCCTACCATGAGCAGTTCTTC | CASSASLAGSYHEQFF
TRBJ2-5 | 11 | NA | medium-sized | TRBV6-2/TRBV6-3 | TGTGCCAGCAGTTACCCAGAGACCCAGTACTTC | CASSYPETQYF
TRBJ2-5 | 14 | NA | many | TRBV7-3 | TGTGCCAGCAGCTTAATTAGCGTTCAAGAGACCCAGTACTTC | CASSLISVQETQYF
TRBJ2-1 | 15 | TRBD2 | many | TRBV29-1 | TGCAGCGCCCCAGAAGGCACTAGCGGATACAATGAGCAGTTCTTC | CSAPEGTSGYNEQFF
TRBJ2-2 | 13 | NA | many | TRBV3-1 | TGTGCCAGCAGCTCCGGTAGGGTCGGGGAGCTGTTTTTT | CASSSGRVGELFF
TRBJ2-2 | 14 | TRBD1 | many | TRBV7-8 | TGTGCCAGCAGCCGGGACAGATACACCGGGGAGCTGTTTTTT | CASSRDRYTGELFF
TRBJ2-7 | 11 | NA | many | TRBV3-1 | TGTGCCAGCAGCCAAGTCGGCGAGCAGTACTTC | CASSQVGEQYF
TRBJ1-4 | 14 | NA | few | TRBV20-1 | TGCAGTGCTAGATCTGTGTATACTAATGAAAAACTGTTTTTT | CSARSVYTNEKLFF
TRBJ2-5 | 15 | NA | many | TRBV3-1 | TGTGCCAGCAGCCAAAGAGGTCCACTCCCGGAGACCCAGTACTTC | CASSQRGPLPETQYF
TRBJ2-1 | 11 | NA | many | TRBV10-2 | TGCGCCAGCATTGGGTGGTCGGAGCAGTTCTTC | CASIGWSEQFF
TRBJ2-7 | 15 | NA | many | TRBV9 | TGTGCCAGCAGCCTGGGCGGGAAAATGATCTACGAGCAGTACTTC | CASSLGGKMIYEQYF
TRBJ2-7 | 12 | NA | NA | TRBV20-1 | TGCAGTGCTACGGCCGGGACCTACGAGCAGTACTTC | CSATAGTYEQYF
TRBJ2-7 | 14 | TRBD2 | many | TRBV12-3/TRBV12-4 | TGTGCCAGCAGTAGGAGTAGCGGGTACTACGAGCAGTACTTC | CASSRSSGYYEQYF
TRBJ2-7 | 14 | NA | many | TRBV7-2 | TGTGCCAGCAGCTTCCTACCCAACCCCTACGAGCAGTACTTC | CASSFLPNPYEQYF
TRBJ1-1 | 13 | TRBD1 | many | TRBV7-2 | TGTGCCAGCAGCTCCGACAGGGGGTTGAGAGCTTTCTTT | CASSSDRGLRAFF
TRBJ2-4 | 13 | NA | NA | TRBV30 | TGTGCCTGGAGTGTGGCAGCCAAAAACATTCAGTACTTC | CAWSVAAKNIQYF